This TCR beta chain stems from a study of identical twins. Looked up from germline, CDR1 is DFQATT and CDR2 is SNEGSKA (reference sequence). CDR3 length equals 13 residues. TCRdb itself ran the 5' RACE reads through MiXCR, one entry per CDR3 protein. The sample carries roughly 690,000 distinct CDR3 sequences, approximately 22% recorded once. This clonotype was observed a handful of times. In addition, the sample was reused for a study of T cells expressing NK-cell markers. This second study notes: Investigators obtained TCR beta repertoires from sorted CD3+CD56+NKG2C+, CD3+CD56+NKG2C- and CD3+CD56-NKG2C+ T cells. Dominance of the CD3+CD56-NKG2C+ fraction by these clonotypes also held in several donors.

Sequencing was done on a sample of PBMCs. The chain combines TRBV20-1 with TRBJ1-3; no firm D call. This TCR came from a woman in her late teens or twenties in good health. The DNA of the CDR3 is TGCAGCGTTCCGACGACCGCTGGAAACACCATATATTTT. This gives the protein CSVPTTAGNTIYF.